This paragraph reports one T cell receptor (beta chain). One end of the junction varies from germline; a read error may be responsible. TCRdb keeps only in-frame clones here, not all; method: immunoSEQ multiplex PCR. The sample lists some 20,000 clones, roughly 83% seen once, with around 4% in the top ten. From germline, CDR1 is MDHEN and CDR2 SYDVKM. This CDR3 has 15 residues. The sample comes from a study of T cells in localized non-small cell lung cancer. The TCR was taken from a man between 40 and 69 years old with stage I lung adenocarcinoma. The sequencing used peripheral blood, collected before any cancer treatment. V gene TRBV28 combines with J gene TRBJ1-6; D not resolved. The CDR3 protein is CASSTRWSADSSLHF. The CDR3 DNA reads as TGTGCCAGCAGTACCCGCTGGAGCGCGGATTCATCCCTCCACTTT.